Here is one T cell receptor (beta chain) with its context. Its cognate antigen is unknown. Germline assignment: CDR1 MNHEY and CDR2 SMNVEV (reference sequence). The CDR3 has 12 amino acids. The data were obtained in a study of T cells in Graves' hyperthyroidism and ophthalmopathy. Overall study context: Blood from the periphery was taken at initial diagnosis, before any treatment.

Study-wide results and limits: Ophthalmopathy was distinguished from stable hyperthyroidism by 13 V-J signatures. The majority of expanded thyroid clonotypes above 0.001 also appeared in blood. The model's output predicted ophthalmopathy at a median of about 6.5 months prior to onset.

TCR beta CDR3 region amplification was performed from RNA transcripts. Initially, a first-round RT-PCR of the TCR CDR3 employed the HTBI primer set. In TCRdb, the multiplex PCR reads were re-called with MiXCR into one record per CDR3 protein. The repertoire holds a few hundred thousand distinct CDR3 sequences, with around a sixth as singletons. The TCR sequence derives from a man aged 18 to 29 with Graves' ophthalmopathy. This rearrangement joins TRBV27 to TRBJ1-1, with D unclear. Sequences were obtained from blood. The CDR3: CAVVGVNTEAFF. The CDR3 coding sequence is TGTGCTGTGGTAGGAGTGAACACTGAAGCTTTCTTT.